Presented here are 10 T cell receptor beta chains from one specimen sequenced in a study of cytomegalovirus exposure and HLA in healthy donors. PCR primers comprised 60 Vbeta and 13 Jbeta primers. The repertoire was sequenced with immunoSEQ multiplex PCR; TCRdb's copy has only in-frame clones and lacks some. The sample records approximately 200,000 clones, 79% being singletons. The sequenced material came from PBMCs. The receptors shown here come from a girl aged 10 to 17 in good health and CMV-seropositive.

V usage is TRBV7-9 and J usage is TRBJ1-6; perhaps TRBD1 as D (6 bases). V lost 5 bases, J lost 9 bases, and 17 bases lay in between. Germline-derived CDR1 and CDR2 are SEHNR and FQNEAQ (reference sequence). CDR3 length: 15 amino acids. Written as DNA, the CDR3 is TGTGCCAGCAGCCCGCAGGGAGGGGGGGCTTCACCCCTCCACTTT. It encodes CASSPQGGGASPLHF.

The DNA of the CDR3 is TGTGCCAGCAGCGTAGAGGGACTAGTAAGGGAGACCCAGTACTTC. Protein sequence: CASSVEGLVRETQYF. The chain employs TRBV9 and TRBJ2-5, with 8 positions matching TRBD2. CDR3 length: 15 amino acids. Germline CDR1 reads SGDLS; CDR2 reads YYNGEE. With 0 bases clipped from V and 5 bases from J, the junction kept 6 bases outside the gene matches.

This clone showed up just a few times. The chain links TRBV29-1 to TRBJ1-2, with D perhaps TRBD1 (6 bases). V was shortened by 5 bases and J by 3 bases, with 7 bases between the two germline ends. The CDR3 is 11 amino acids. Germline CDR1 is SQVTM and CDR2 is ANQGSEA. In DNA, the CDR3 is TGCAGCGTTAACAGGGACTATGGCTACACCTTC. It codes for CSVNRDYGYTF. The full variable domain, in which reference TRBV29-1 and TRBJ1-2 provide the parts outside the CDR3, is SAVISQKPSRDICQRGTSLTIQCQVDSQVTMMFWYRQQPGQSLTLIATANQGSEATYESGFVIDKFPISRPNLTFSTLTVSNMSPEDSSIYLCSVNRDYGYTFGSGTRLTVV.

The chain employs TRBV4-1 and TRBJ2-1; D may be TRBD2 (6 bases). The CDR3 is made up of 14 amino acids. Germline V gives CDR1 MGHRA, CDR2 YSYEKL. V gave up 2 bases and J gave up 6 bases, with 11 bases separating them. CDR3 loop: CASSQPLARNEQFF. CDR3 DNA sequence: TGCGCCAGCAGCCAACCCCTAGCGCGCAATGAGCAGTTCTTC.

The CDR3 sequence: CASTRQGSNLNTGELFF. The CDR3 nucleotides are TGCGCCAGCACCCGCCAGGGCTCAAACTTGAACACCGGGGAGCTGTTTTTT. The chain carries TRBV10-2 and TRBJ2-2, with D perhaps matching TRBD1 (5 bases). Trimming took off 7 bases at V and 1 base at J, with 19 bases between the two ends. The CDR3 is 17 residues long. In germline, CDR1 is WSHSY, CDR2 SAAADI.

CDR3 loop: CASSLTHEQYF. The DNA for the CDR3 is TGTGCCAGCAGCTTGACTCACGAGCAGTACTTC. This sequence joins TRBV7-9 and TRBJ2-7; D remains unclear. The V and J ends lost 3 bases and 5 bases respectively, with 5 bases between them. Germline assignment: CDR1 SEHNR and CDR2 FQNEAQ (reference sequence). This CDR3 comprises 11 residues.

The V and J genes are TRBV28 and TRBJ1-1; 7 bases align to TRBD1. Trimming at V came to 5 bases and at J to 7 bases, leaving 10 bases not matched to a gene. Looked up from germline, CDR1 is MDHEN and CDR2 is SYDVKM. The CDR3 has 14 amino acids. CDR3 in DNA: TGTGCCAGCAGTCCCCCCGGGACAGCCCGTGAAGCTTTCTTT. Its translation: CASSPPGTAREAFF.

A word on this clone: This sample includes further DNA sequences coding for the same CDR3. The chain combines TRBV7-8 with TRBJ1-5; a weak D match, TRBD1 (5 bases). The germline gives CDR1 SGHVS, CDR2 FQNEAQ. The length of the CDR3 is 13 residues. Trimming removed 3 bases at V and 9 bases at J, with 12 bases between. CDR3 coding DNA: TGTGCCAGCAGCTTCGATAAGGGGTGGCCCCAGCATTTT. It codes for CASSFDKGWPQHF.

In this sample, this clone turned up a few times. CDR3 coding DNA: TGCACCCTCGGGGGGATGAACACTGAAGCTTTCTTT. This encodes CTLGGMNTEAFF. V usage is TRBV5-1 and J usage is TRBJ1-1; a possible D gene is TRBD1 (5 bases). Germline CDR1 is SGHRS and CDR2 is YFSETQ. CDR3 length equals 12 residues.

There are a few counts of this clone. The rearrangement uses TRBV7-7 and TRBJ2-7; the match to TRBD2 covers 8 bases. Trimming cost V 5 bases and J 6 bases; bases outside gene matches: 9. This CDR3 contains 14 residues. The germline V gene has CDR1 SSHAT and CDR2 FNYEAQ (reference sequence). CDR3 amino acids: CASSPAAGGGEQYF. As DNA, the CDR3 is TGTGCCAGCAGCCCCGCGGCGGGGGGTGGCGAGCAGTACTTC. Full variable domain (rest looked up from reference TRBV7-7 and TRBJ2-7): GAGVSQSPRYKVTKRGQDVTLRCDPISSHATLYWYQQALGQGPEFLTYFNYEAQPDKSGLPSDRFSAERPEGSISTLTIQRTEQRDSAMYRCASSPAAGGGEQYFGPGTRLTVT.